The clone carrying this T cell receptor beta chain showed up many times. Its specificity is not known. This CDR3 is 16 amino acids long. V dropped 3 bases and J dropped 4; count of bases not matched to a gene: 9. This entry is derived from a study of T-cell reconstitution after alpha-beta-depleted transplantation in children. Whole-study results and caveats: Newly generated T cells supplied most T-cell counts and diversity one year post-transplant. Reportedly, alpha-beta T cells present about two months post-transplant originated from several hundred expanded clones of graft origin. Surviving thymic progenitors and recipient T cells were the source of high TCRbeta diversity at day 60 in some patients.

During its preparation, the TCRbeta library received unique molecular identifiers. TCRdb itself ran the PCR reads through MiXCR, one entry per CDR3 protein. The table lists roughly 790,000 distinct CDR3 sequences, around 15% of them singletons. Sequencing used PBMCs, mostly from graft donor cells, obtained 360 days after TCRalphabeta/CD19-depleted stem cell transplant. The clonotype originates from a male patient aged 5 to 17 who had a stem cell transplant for acute lymphoblastic leukemia, so the T cells may come from the graft donor. The chain has TRBV12-3 or TRBV12-4 and TRBJ2-5; 9 positions match TRBD2. The CDR3 sequence: CASSFLAGTPGETQYF. The CDR3 DNA follows: TGTGCCAGCAGTTTCCTAGCGGGAACCCCAGGAGAGACCCAGTACTTC.